This entry lists 17 T cell receptor beta chains sequenced from one sample in a study of cytomegalovirus exposure and HLA in healthy donors (dated by TCRdb to about 2017). Library method: the immunoSEQ multiplex PCR assay. For the multiplex PCR, a mixture combining 60 forward primers for TCR Vbeta segments and 13 reverse primers for TCR Jbeta segments was used. In TCRdb, the immuneACCESS table is reduced to in-frame sequences with V and J assigned. These tables do not hold every clone; where another copy was compared, an unresolved V gene accounts for under half, and the others remain unexplained. For this sample there are about 130,000 clones; around three quarters appear just once. The ten biggest clones cover roughly 9.6% of the sample. Sample: PBMCs. These receptors were collected from a man younger than 40 in good health and CMV-seropositive.

The CDR3 DNA reads TGTGCCAGCAGCATCAGTCGTTTAACTAATGAAAAACTGTTTTTT. Translated: CASSISRLTNEKLFF. The V gene is TRBV5-5, the J gene TRBJ1-4; no clear D. Looked up from germline, CDR1 is SGHKS and CDR2 is YYEKEE (reference sequence). The V and J ends lost 4 bases and 1 base respectively, with 11 bases between them. The CDR3 is 15 residues long.

CDR3 in DNA: TGTGCCAGCAGTTTGTTAACCGGGGTAAACTACAATGAGCAGTTCTTC. Residues: CASSLLTGVNYNEQFF. The rearrangement uses TRBV27 and TRBJ2-1; TRBD2 might be the D (5 bases). Germline CDR1 reads MNHEY; CDR2 reads SMNVEV (reference sequence). Trimming stripped 3 bases from V and 3 bases from J, with 15 bases between. The CDR3 covers 16 residues.

The V and J genes are TRBV18 and TRBJ2-1; 13 nucleotides align to TRBD2. Germline V gene lookup returns CDR1 KGHSH and CDR2 LQKENI. The CDR3 runs 16 residues. V dropped 2 bases and J dropped 6; count of bases not matched to a gene: 4. CDR3 DNA: TGTGCCAGCTCACCAGGGACTAGCGGGGTCTCCAATGAGCAGTTCTTC. The encoded protein is CASSPGTSGVSNEQFF. Combining the CDR3 with reference TRBV18 and TRBJ2-1 gives the whole variable domain NAGVMQNPRHLVRRRGQEARLRCSPMKGHSHVYWYRQLPEEGLKFMVYLQKENIIDESGMPKERFSAEFPKEGPSILRIQQVVRGDSAAYFCASSPGTSGVSNEQFFGPGTRLTVL.

This clone showed up just a few times. This chain connects TRBV18 to TRBJ1-4; 7 nucleotides agree with TRBD1. Trimming took 6 bases from V and 6 from J; bases not matched to a gene: 10. This CDR3 has 15 residues. The germline gives CDR1 KGHSH, CDR2 LQKENI. The CDR3 protein is CASSPEGQRDEKLFF. CDR3 coding DNA: TGTGCCAGCTCCCCGGAGGGACAGAGAGATGAAAAACTGTTTTTT.

CDR3 nucleotide sequence: TGTGCCAGCAGCCCCGAGGGACACCGCTCCTACGAGCAGTACTTC. It translates to CASSPEGHRSYEQYF. The chain couples TRBV7-9 to TRBJ2-7; TRBD1 might be the D (6 bases). Germline V gene data show CDR1 as SEHNR and CDR2 as FQNEAQ (reference sequence). The V end was cut by 5 bases, the J end by 0 bases, with 14 bases between. The CDR3 has 15 amino acids.

This clone was observed a single time. The chain recombines TRBV4-2 with TRBJ2-3; a possible D gene is TRBD2 (6 bases). This CDR3 comprises 15 residues. Germline-derived CDR1 and CDR2 are LGHNA and YNFKEQ. The V end was cut by 7 bases, the J end by 0 bases, with 14 bases between. This CDR3 is CASTPQAGSTDTQYF. CDR3 nucleotide sequence: TGTGCCAGCACTCCCCAAGCGGGTAGCACAGATACGCAGTATTTT.

The CDR3 coding sequence is TGTGCCAGCAGCTTGGGCCAGGGGCTGAACAATGAGCAGTTCTTC. Translation gives CASSLGQGLNNEQFF. The chain has TRBV7-2 and TRBJ2-1, with a possible D match to TRBD1 (6 bases). In germline, CDR1 is SGHTA, CDR2 FQGNSA. This CDR3 spans 15 amino acids. The V and J ends lost 3 bases and 5 bases respectively, with 14 bases between them.

The V call is TRBV6-5, the J call TRBJ2-5, with D possibly matching TRBD2 (6 bases). Germline assignment: CDR1 MNHEY and CDR2 SVGAGI. This CDR3 spans 14 amino acids. The V and J ends lost 1 base and 3 bases respectively, with 9 bases between them. The CDR3 region has the DNA TGTGCCAGCAGTTACTGGGGAGGAAAAGAGACCCAGTACTTC. Residues: CASSYWGGKETQYF.

The chain couples TRBV21-1 to TRBJ2-6; TRBD1, the table's D call, lacks a check against the DNA. TRBV21-1 is noted as a pseudogene. The CDR3 has 16 amino acids. The CDR3 protein is CASGDRPTSGANVLTF. Written as DNA, the CDR3 is TGTGCCAGCGGGGACAGGCCAACCTCTGGGGCCAACGTCCTGACTTTC.

The chain uses TRBV2 and TRBJ2-5, with TRBD1 matching 8 bases. Germline CDR1 reads SNHLY; CDR2 reads FYNNEI. The CDR3 is 15 amino acids. J gave up 4 bases and V 9 bases, and 13 bases lay outside the gene matches. CDR3 amino acids: CARGTGSIPGETQYF. CDR3 sequence (DNA): TGTGCCAGGGGGACAGGCTCAATTCCGGGAGAGACCCAGTACTTC. Full variable domain (remainder filled in from reference TRBV2 and TRBJ2-5): EPEVTQTPSHQVTQMGQEVILRCVPISNHLYFYWYRQILGQKVEFLVSFYNNEISEKSEIFDDQFSVERPDGSNFTLKIRSTKLEDSAMYFCARGTGSIPGETQYFGPGTRLLVL.

V and J are TRBV30 and TRBJ1-5, with unresolved D. V lost 0 bases and J 3 bases, leaving 6 bases between the germline ends. Germline V gene data show CDR1 as GTSNPN and CDR2 as SVGIG (reference sequence). CDR3 length: 13 residues. The CDR3 is CAWSVGDNQPQHF. The CDR3 DNA is TGTGCCTGGAGTGTAGGAGACAATCAGCCCCAGCATTTT.

V and J are TRBV27 and TRBJ1-2; D is uncertain. The CDR3 is 14 amino acids. The V end lost 3 bases, the J end lost 2 bases, and 10 bases lay between the germline ends. Germline V gene sequence: CDR1 MNHEY, CDR2 SMNVEV (reference sequence). CDR3 sequence: CASSFRSANYGYTF. CDR3 nucleotides: TGTGCCAGCAGTTTCAGGTCAGCAAACTATGGCTACACCTTC.

The genes are TRBV29-1 and TRBJ1-5; weak D call: TRBD1 (5 bases). CDR3 size: 19 residues. CDR1 and CDR2 from the germline V gene are SQVTM and ANQGSEA. Between the trimmed V and J ends, which lost 2 bases and 0 bases, there was a span of 23 bases. The CDR3 nucleotides read TGCAGCGTTGAATCTCGCGGAGAGATACAGGAACCTAGCAATCAGCCCCAGCATTTT. Translating gives CSVESRGEIQEPSNQPQHF. Full variable domain (remainder filled in from reference TRBV29-1 and TRBJ1-5): SAVISQKPSRDICQRGTSLTIQCQVDSQVTMMFWYRQQPGQSLTLIATANQGSEATYESGFVIDKFPISRPNLTFSTLTVSNMSPEDSSIYLCSVESRGEIQEPSNQPQHFGDGTRLSIL.

The chain joins TRBV19 to TRBJ2-7; 7 bases are a match to TRBD1. Trimming took 4 bases from V and 5 from J; bases not matched to a gene: 8. Per germline, CDR1 LNHDA and CDR2 SQIVND (reference sequence). This CDR3 spans 14 amino acids. The CDR3 is CASSSGQEAHEQYF. Written as DNA, the CDR3 is TGTGCCAGTAGTAGCGGACAGGAGGCCCACGAGCAGTACTTC.

The chain joins TRBV7-9 to TRBJ2-7, with 11 bases fitting TRBD1. V gave up 4 bases and J gave up 6 bases; unmatched junction bases: 8. The V gene's germline CDR1 is SEHNR and CDR2 FQNEAQ (reference sequence). The CDR3 extends over 15 amino acids. Here the CDR3 DNA reads TGTGCCAGCAGCTCCCGTTTTGGGACAGGGGGCGAGCAGTACTTC. It is translated as CASSSRFGTGGEQYF.

This chain connects TRBV2 to TRBJ1-1, with D maybe TRBD1 (5 bases). The CDR3 extends over 15 amino acids. Deletions cut 3 bases from V and 1 base from J, with 12 bases between. Looked up from germline, CDR1 is SNHLY and CDR2 is FYNNEI. CDR3 sequence reads: CASSEGQTQNTEAFF. As DNA, the CDR3 is TGTGCCAGCAGTGAGGGGCAGACGCAGAACACTGAAGCTTTCTTT.

The chain uses TRBV19 and TRBJ1-5, with a weak D call TRBD1 (6 bases). The CDR3 runs to 16 residues. Trimming took off 5 bases at V and 5 bases at J, with 19 bases between the two ends. Germline V CDR1 and CDR2: LNHDA, SQIVND (reference sequence). The CDR3 loop reads CASSAGQTGPDQPQHF. In DNA form, the CDR3 reads TGTGCCAGTAGTGCTGGACAGACAGGACCGGATCAGCCCCAGCATTTT. The full variable domain, rest sourced from reference TRBV19 and TRBJ1-5, is DGGITQSPKYLFRKEGQNVTLSCEQNLNHDAMYWYRQDPGQGLRLIYYSQIVNDFQKGDIAEGYSVSREKKESFPLTVTSAQKNPTAFYLCASSAGQTGPDQPQHFGDGTRLSIL.